This TCR beta chain emerged from a study of blood T cell repertoires in COVID-19. The overall study: Sources were T cells, B-cell-depleted T cells, or PBMCs; the material itself was cDNA or gDNA.

The CDR3 loop spans 13 amino acids. Trimming took 2 bases from V and 5 from J; bases not matched to a gene: 1. CDR1 is MNHNY, CDR2 SVGAGI, per germline (reference sequence). In the authors' methods: For nucleated cells, counts were estimated from reference gene primer amplification. Measured with immunoSEQ multiplex PCR; TCRdb has only the in-frame clones, and not every one. V, J and clone size reflect that table, while D and trimming were determined from the DNA. The top ten clones hold approximately 6.1% of a sample with approximately 140,000 clones, more than 80% of them seen once. The sequenced sample was peripheral blood. The chain has TRBV6-6 and TRBJ2-7; 9 nucleotides align to TRBD2. The receptor was derived from a human donor in a cohort sampled during active COVID-19. The CDR3 spells CASSYGTSHEQYF. In DNA, the CDR3 is TGTGCCAGCAGTTACGGGACTAGCCACGAGCAGTACTTC.